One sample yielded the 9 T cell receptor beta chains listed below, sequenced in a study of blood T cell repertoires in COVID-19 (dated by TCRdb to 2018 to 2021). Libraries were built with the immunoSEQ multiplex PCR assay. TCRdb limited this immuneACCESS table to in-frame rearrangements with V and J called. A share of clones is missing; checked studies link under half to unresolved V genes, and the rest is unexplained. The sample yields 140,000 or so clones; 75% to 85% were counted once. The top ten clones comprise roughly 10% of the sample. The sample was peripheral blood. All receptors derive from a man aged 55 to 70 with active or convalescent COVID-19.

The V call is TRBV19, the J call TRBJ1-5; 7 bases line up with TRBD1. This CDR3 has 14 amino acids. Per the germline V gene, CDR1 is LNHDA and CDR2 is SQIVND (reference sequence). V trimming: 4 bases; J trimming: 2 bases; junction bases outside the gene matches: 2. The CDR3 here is CASSNTGGNQPQHF. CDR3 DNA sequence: TGTGCCAGTAGTAACACAGGGGGCAATCAGCCCCAGCATTTT. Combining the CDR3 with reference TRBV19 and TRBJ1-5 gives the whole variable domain DGGITQSPKYLFRKEGQNVTLSCEQNLNHDAMYWYRQDPGQGLRLIYYSQIVNDFQKGDIAEGYSVSREKKESFPLTVTSAQKNPTAFYLCASSNTGGNQPQHFGDGTRLSIL.

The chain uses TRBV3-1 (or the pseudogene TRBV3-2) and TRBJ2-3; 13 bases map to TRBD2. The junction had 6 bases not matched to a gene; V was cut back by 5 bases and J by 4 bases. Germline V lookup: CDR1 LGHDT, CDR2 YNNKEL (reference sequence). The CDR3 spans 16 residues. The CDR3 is CASSTRTSGSPDTQYF. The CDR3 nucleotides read TGTGCCAGCAGCACTCGGACTAGCGGGAGCCCAGATACGCAGTATTTT.

CDR3 nucleotide sequence: TGTGCCAGCAGCACAGACTACACCTTCAACTATGGCTACACCTTC. As protein: CASSTDYTFNYGYTF. V and J are TRBV7-8 and TRBJ1-2; D remains ambiguous. The germline V gene has CDR1 SGHVS and CDR2 FQNEAQ. The CDR3 is 15 amino acids. Trimming took off 5 bases at V and 2 bases at J, with 15 bases between the two ends.

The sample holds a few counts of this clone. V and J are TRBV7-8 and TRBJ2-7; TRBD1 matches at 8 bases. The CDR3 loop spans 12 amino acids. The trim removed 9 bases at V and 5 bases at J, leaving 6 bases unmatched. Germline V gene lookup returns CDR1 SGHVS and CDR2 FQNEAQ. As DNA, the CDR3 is TGTGCCAGTGGACAGGGACGGGACGAGCAGTACGTC. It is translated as CASGQGRDEQYV.

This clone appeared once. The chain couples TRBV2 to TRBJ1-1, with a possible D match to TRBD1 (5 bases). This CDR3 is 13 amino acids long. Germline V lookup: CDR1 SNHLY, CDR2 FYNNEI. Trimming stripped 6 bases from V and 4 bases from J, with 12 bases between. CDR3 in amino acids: CASSNQGGTEAFF. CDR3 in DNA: TGTGCCAGCAGCAATCAGGGAGGCACTGAAGCTTTCTTT.

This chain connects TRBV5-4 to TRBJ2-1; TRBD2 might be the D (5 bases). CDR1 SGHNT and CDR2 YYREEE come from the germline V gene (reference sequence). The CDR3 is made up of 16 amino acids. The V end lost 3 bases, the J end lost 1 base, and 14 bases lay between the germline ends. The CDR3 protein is CASSSGGRRSYNEQFF. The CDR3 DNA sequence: TGTGCCAGCAGCTCCGGAGGCAGGCGGTCCTACAATGAGCAGTTCTTC.

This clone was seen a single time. CDR3 nucleotides: TGTGCCAGCATTCTTGGAGGGGGCGCGGGTGGCTACACCTTC. Translated: CASILGGGAGGYTF. This sequence joins TRBV28 and TRBJ1-2, with TRBD1 matching 7 bases. After removal of 7 bases from V and 7 bases from J, the junction contained 12 bases not matched to a gene. CDR1 MDHEN and CDR2 SYDVKM come from the germline V gene. The CDR3 is 14 amino acids.

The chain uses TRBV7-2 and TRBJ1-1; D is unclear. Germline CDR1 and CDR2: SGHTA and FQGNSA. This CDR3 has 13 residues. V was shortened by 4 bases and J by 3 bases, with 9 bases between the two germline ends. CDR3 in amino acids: CASSSRTHTEAFF. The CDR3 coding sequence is TGTGCCAGCAGCTCCCGGACTCACACTGAAGCTTTCTTT.

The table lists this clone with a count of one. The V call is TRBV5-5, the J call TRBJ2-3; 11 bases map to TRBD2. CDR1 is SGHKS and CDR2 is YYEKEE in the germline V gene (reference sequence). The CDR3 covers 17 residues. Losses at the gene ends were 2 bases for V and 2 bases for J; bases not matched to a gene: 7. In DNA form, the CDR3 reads TGTGCCAGCAGCTTAACTAGCGGGGGATCAACCACAGATACGCAGTATTTT. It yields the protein CASSLTSGGSTTDTQYF.